The clone carrying this TCR beta chain was seen only a few times. The sample is drawn from a study of blood T cell repertoires in COVID-19. Study-wide background: The study drew acute and convalescent COVID-19 samples from the United States, Italy and Spain.

V gave up 0 bases and J gave up 3 bases, with 12 bases separating them. Germline lookup yields CDR1 SGHTA and CDR2 FQGNSA. The CDR3 has 15 amino acids. Repertoires were generated with immunoSEQ multiplex PCR, while TCRdb's copy carries only in-frame clones and drops some. The top ten clones hold under 15% of a sample with about 190,000 clones, approximately 90% of them seen once. The specimen was peripheral blood. This TCR was recovered from a woman in her 70s with COVID-19, enrolled during active disease. The chain links TRBV7-2 to TRBJ2-7; weak D call: TRBD1 (6 bases). The CDR3 loop is CASSLAPGTNYEQYF. In DNA form, the CDR3 reads TGTGCCAGCAGCTTAGCGCCTGGGACAAACTACGAGCAGTACTTC.